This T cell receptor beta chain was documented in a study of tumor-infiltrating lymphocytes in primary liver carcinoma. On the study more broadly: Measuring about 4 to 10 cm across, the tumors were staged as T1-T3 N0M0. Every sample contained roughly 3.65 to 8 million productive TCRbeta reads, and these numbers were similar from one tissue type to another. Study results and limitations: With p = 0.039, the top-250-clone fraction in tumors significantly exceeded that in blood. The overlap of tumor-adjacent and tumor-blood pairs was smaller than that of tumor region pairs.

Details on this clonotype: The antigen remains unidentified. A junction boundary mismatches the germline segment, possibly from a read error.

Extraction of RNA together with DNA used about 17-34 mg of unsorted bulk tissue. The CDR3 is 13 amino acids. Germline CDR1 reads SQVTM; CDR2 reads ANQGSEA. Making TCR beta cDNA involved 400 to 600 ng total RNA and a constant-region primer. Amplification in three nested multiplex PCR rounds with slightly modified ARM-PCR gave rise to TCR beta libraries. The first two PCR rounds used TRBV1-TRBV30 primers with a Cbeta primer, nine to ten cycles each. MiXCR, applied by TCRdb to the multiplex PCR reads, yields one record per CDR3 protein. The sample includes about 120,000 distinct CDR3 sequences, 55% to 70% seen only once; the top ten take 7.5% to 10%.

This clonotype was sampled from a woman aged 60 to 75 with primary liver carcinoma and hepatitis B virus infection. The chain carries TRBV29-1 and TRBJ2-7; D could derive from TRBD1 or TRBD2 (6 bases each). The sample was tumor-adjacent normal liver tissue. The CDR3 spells CSEGGTSSDEQYF. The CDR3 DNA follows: TGTAGCGAGGGGGGAACTAGCAGCGACGAGCAGTACTTC.